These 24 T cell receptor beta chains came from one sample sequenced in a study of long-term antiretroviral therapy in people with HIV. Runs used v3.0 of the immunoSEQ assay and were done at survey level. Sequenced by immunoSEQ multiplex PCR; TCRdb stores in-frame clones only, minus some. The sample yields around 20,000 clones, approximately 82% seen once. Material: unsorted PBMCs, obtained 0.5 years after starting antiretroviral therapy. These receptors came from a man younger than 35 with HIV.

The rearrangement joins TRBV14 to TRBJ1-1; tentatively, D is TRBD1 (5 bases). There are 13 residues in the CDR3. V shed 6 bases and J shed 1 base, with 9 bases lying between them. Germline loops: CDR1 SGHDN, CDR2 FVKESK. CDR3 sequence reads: CASSHDRNTEAFF. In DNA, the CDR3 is TGTGCCAGCAGTCACGACAGGAACACTGAAGCTTTCTTT.

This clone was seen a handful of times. CDR3 sequence reads: CASQTKGTQGAYQPQHF. CDR3 DNA sequence: TGTGCCAGCCAGACAAAGGGTACGCAGGGGGCATATCAGCCCCAGCATTTT. The rearrangement joins TRBV19 to TRBJ1-5, with TRBD1 matching 8 bases. This CDR3 contains 17 residues. Germline V CDR1 and CDR2: LNHDA, SQIVND (reference sequence). The ends lost 9 bases at V and 5 bases at J; junction bases unmatched: 18.

CDR3 sequence: CASSPGQGTTGELFF. The CDR3 DNA sequence: TGTGCCAGCTCACCAGGACAGGGGACAACCGGGGAGCTGTTTTTT. The chain uses TRBV18 and TRBJ2-2; 9 bases fit TRBD1. The CDR3 runs to 15 residues. Germline CDR1 reads KGHSH; CDR2 reads LQKENI. The trim removed 2 bases at V and 5 bases at J, leaving 3 bases unmatched.

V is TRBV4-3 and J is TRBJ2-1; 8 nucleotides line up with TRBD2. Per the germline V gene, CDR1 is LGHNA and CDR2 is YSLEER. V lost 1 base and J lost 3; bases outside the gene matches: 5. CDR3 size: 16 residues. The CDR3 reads CASSQGVAGNYNEQFF. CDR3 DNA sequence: TGCGCCAGCAGCCAAGGGGTAGCGGGAAACTACAATGAGCAGTTCTTC.

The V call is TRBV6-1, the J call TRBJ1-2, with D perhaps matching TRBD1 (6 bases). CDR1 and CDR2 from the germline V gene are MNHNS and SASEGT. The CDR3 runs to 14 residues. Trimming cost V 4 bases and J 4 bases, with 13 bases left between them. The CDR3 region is CASSGRTAFYGYTF. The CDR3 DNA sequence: TGTGCCAGCAGTGGACGGACAGCTTTCTATGGCTACACCTTC.

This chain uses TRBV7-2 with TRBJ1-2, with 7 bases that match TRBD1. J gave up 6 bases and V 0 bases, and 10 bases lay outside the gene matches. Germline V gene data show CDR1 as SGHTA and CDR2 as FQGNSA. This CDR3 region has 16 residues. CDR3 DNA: TGTGCCAGCAGCTTAGCTGTGTGGCAGGGGGTGGATGGCTACACCTTC. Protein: CASSLAVWQGVDGYTF.

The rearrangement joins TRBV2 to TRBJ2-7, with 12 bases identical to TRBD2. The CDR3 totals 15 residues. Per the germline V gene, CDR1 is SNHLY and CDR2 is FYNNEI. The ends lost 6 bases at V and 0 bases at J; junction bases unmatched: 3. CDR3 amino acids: CASRQTSGSSYEQYF. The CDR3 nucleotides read TGTGCCAGCAGACAGACTAGCGGGAGCTCCTACGAGCAGTACTTC.

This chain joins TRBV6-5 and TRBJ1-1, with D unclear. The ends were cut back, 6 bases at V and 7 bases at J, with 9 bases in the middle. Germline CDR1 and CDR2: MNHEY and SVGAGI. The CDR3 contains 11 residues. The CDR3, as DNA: TGTGCCAGCAGGACTGCCCTTGAAGCTTTCTTT. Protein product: CASRTALEAFF.

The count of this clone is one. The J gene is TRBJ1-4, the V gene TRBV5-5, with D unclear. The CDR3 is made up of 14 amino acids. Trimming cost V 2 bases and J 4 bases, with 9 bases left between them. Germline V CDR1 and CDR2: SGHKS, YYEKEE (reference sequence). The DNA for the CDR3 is TGTGCCAGCAGCTTTGGCCCAGATAATGAAAAACTGTTTTTT. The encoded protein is CASSFGPDNEKLFF.

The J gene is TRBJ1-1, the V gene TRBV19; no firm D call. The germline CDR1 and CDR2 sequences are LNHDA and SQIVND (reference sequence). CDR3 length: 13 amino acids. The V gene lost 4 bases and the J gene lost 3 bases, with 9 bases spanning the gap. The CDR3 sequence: CASSSDGDTEAFF. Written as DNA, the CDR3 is TGTGCCAGTAGTAGCGATGGGGACACTGAAGCTTTCTTT.

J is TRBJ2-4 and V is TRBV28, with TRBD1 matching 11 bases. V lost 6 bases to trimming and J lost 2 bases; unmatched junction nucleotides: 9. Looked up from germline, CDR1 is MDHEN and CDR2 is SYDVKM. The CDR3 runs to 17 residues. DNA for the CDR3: TGTGCCAGCAGGCCTATTGGACAGGGGGCAACCAAAAACATTCAGTACTTC. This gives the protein CASRPIGQGATKNIQYF.

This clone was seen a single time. The CDR3 region has the DNA TGTGCCAGCAGCTTAGGTGTGGGTGGGGGTGAAGCTTTCTTT. This codes for CASSLGVGGGEAFF. The chain joins TRBV7-2 to TRBJ1-1, with TRBD1 as a possible D gene (5 bases). The length of the CDR3 is 14 residues. V was shortened by 1 base and J by 7 bases, with 13 bases between the two germline ends. Germline V gene lookup returns CDR1 SGHTA and CDR2 FQGNSA.

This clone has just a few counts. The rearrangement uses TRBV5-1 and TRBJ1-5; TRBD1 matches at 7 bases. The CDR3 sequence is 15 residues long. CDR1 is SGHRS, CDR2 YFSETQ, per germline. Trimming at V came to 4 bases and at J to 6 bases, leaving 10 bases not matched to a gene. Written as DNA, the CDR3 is TGCGCCAGCAGCCCTGACACAGGGGCTGGTCAGCCCCAGCATTTT. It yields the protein CASSPDTGAGQPQHF.

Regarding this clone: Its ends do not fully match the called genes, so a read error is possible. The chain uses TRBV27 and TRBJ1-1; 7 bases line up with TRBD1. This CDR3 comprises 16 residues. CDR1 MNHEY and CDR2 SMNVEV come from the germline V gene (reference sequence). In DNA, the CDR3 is TGTGCCAGCAGTTTATCCCTCGCAGGGGGGACCACTGAAGTTTTCTTT. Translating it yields CASSLSLAGGTTEVFF.

This chain's CDR3 is CASSPPVRPGELFF. The CDR3 DNA follows: TGTGCCAGCTCACCACCTGTCAGGCCCGGGGAGCTGTTTTTT. J is TRBJ2-2 and V is TRBV18; D is unclear. This CDR3 is 14 amino acids long. V lost 0 bases and J lost 6, with 8 bases in between. The germline V gene encodes CDR1 KGHSH and CDR2 LQKENI.

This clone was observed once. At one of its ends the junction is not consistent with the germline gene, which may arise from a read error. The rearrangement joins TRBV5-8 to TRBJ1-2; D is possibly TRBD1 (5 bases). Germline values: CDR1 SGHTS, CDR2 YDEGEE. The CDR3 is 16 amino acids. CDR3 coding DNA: TGTGCCAGCAGCCCTGGCGGGGGTTATGAGGACTATAGCTACACCTTC. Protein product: CASSPGGGYEDYSYTF. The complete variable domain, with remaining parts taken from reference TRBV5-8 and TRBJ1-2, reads EAGVTQSPTHLIKTRGQQATLRCSPISGHTSVYWYQQALGLGLQFLLWYDEGEERNRGNFPPRFSGRQFPNYSSELNVNALELEDSALYLCASSPGGGYEDYSYTFGSGTRLTVV.

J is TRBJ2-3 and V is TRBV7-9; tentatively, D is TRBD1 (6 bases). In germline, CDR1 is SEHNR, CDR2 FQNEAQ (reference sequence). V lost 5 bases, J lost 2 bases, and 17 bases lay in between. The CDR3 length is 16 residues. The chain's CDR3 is CASSLGWTALTDTQYF. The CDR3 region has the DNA TGTGCCAGCAGCCTCGGTTGGACAGCCCTCACAGATACGCAGTATTTT.

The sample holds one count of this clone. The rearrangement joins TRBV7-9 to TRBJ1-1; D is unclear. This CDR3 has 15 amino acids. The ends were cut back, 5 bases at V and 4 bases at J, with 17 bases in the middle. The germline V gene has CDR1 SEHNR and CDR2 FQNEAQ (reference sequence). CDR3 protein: CASSPIYPGSTEAFF. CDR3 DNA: TGTGCCAGCAGCCCCATATACCCGGGGAGCACTGAAGCTTTCTTT.

CDR3 nucleotide sequence: TGTGCCAGTGTTGTAGCGGCCTCGGGCAATGAGCAGTTCTTC. Protein product: CASVVAASGNEQFF. The chain combines TRBV11-2 with TRBJ2-1, with a possible D match to TRBD2 (6 bases). The V end was cut by 9 bases, the J end by 6 bases, with 18 bases between. There are 14 residues in the CDR3. The germline CDR1 and CDR2 sequences are SGHAT and FQNNGV.

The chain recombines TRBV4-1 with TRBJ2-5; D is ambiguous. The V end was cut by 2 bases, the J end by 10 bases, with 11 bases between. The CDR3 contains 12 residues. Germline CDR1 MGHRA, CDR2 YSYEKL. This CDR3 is CASSQSDQLQYF. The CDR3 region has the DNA TGCGCCAGCAGCCAATCGGACCAACTCCAGTACTTC.

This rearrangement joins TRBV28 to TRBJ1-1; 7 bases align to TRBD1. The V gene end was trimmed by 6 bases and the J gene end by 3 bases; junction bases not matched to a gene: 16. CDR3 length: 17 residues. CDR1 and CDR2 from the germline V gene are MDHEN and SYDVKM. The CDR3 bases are TGTGCCAGCAGCCGACAGGGTGGGGGTGTCGGGGACACTGAAGCTTTCTTT. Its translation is CASSRQGGGVGDTEAFF.

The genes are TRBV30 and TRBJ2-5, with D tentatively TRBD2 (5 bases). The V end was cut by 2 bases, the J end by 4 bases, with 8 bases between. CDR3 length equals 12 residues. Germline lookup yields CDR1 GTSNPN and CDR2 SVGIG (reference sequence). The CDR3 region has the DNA TGTGCCTGGAGTAGAGGGATAGAGACCCAGTACTTC. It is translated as CAWSRGIETQYF.

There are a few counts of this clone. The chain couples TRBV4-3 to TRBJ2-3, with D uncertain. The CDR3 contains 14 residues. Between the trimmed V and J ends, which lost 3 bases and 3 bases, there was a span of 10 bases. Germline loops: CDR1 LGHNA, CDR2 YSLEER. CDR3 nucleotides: TGCGCCAGCAGCCAGGCGTTAGCAACAGATACGCAGTATTTT. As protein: CASSQALATDTQYF.

This CDR3 is CASSPRTGGDEKLFF. The DNA of the CDR3 is TGTGCCAGCAGCCCGCGGACAGGGGGGGATGAAAAACTGTTTTTT. This chain links TRBV4-2 with TRBJ1-4; 10 bases map to TRBD1. Germline V gene sequence: CDR1 LGHNA, CDR2 YNFKEQ. The CDR3 length is 15 residues. Trimming at V came to 4 bases and at J to 6 bases, leaving 5 bases not matched to a gene.